This T cell receptor (beta chain) was profiled in a study of T cells in Graves' hyperthyroidism and ophthalmopathy (dated 2019 in TCRdb). Background for the entire study: To identify distinguishing TCR V-J signatures, a discovery cohort of roughly 100 patients was used, comprising some 45 with Graves' ophthalmopathy and 57 with stable Graves' hyperthyroidism. Once sampling was done, hyperthyroidism patients were given methimazole at a starting dose of 30 mg daily, whereas ophthalmopathy patients were given high-dose intravenous methylprednisolone. TCR Vbeta CDR3 sequencing of 140 or so peripheral blood samples (fewer than 45 ophthalmopathy, 75 hyperthyroidism and some 17 progressor patients) is reported in the paper. The roughly 100 discovery patients were divided at random into training and test sets in a 7:3 ratio. In more than five Graves' hyperthyroidism patients, the study also compared T-cell repertoires from thyroid tissue with T-cell repertoires from blood. Prospective prediction of ophthalmopathy was tested in an independent validation cohort of fewer than 20 hyperthyroidism patients and 15 to 17 patients who later progressed to ophthalmopathy.

The research as a whole found: Most expanded thyroid clonotypes (frequency above 0.001) were also detected in blood, suggesting blood repertoires may reflect thyroid immune responses. A 13 V-J signature model separated ophthalmopathy from stable hyperthyroidism, with around 90% sensitivity and around 84% specificity in cross-validation and 80%/75% in testing. During validation, the model predicted progression to ophthalmopathy a median of roughly six months ahead of onset, with around 71% sensitivity and less than 85% specificity. Sample size was not statistically predetermined, and blinding of investigators to group allocation was not performed.

The CDR1 and CDR2 encoded by the germline V gene (reference sequence) are DFQATT and SNEGSKA. The CDR3 runs 16 residues from the cysteine to the phenylalanine. The entry retains the CDR3 DNA only, 48 bases that are in frame from base 1. Trimming at the junction amounts to 0 bases on V and 1 base on J, and the germline ends lie 16 bases apart. As for this clonotype: Its antigen is not yet known. Per-base quality was not reported, and no clone a single base away is much larger than it.

TCR beta CDR3 regions were amplified from RNA transcripts. A first-round RT-PCR of the TCR CDR3 used the HTBI primer set with the Qiagen OneStep RT-PCR kit. Libraries were constructed in a second round of multiplex PCR, after which size selection and purification were carried out. Sequencing of the libraries was done on an Illumina HiSeq2000 using paired-end 100 bp reads. In the paper's pipeline: SOAPnuke was used to process the raw data, with reads discarded if the reads contained adapters or uncalled bases, had a mean Phred below 15, or lacked an exact constant-primer or identifier match. COPE v1.2.5 was used to merge the high-quality paired reads, and each unique nucleotide sequence was defined as a clonotype. Clonotypes were aligned to IMGT TRBV, TRBD and TRBJ reference segments using MiTCR v1.1. Analysis was restricted to V-J combinations with a frequency above 0.0001, which covered about 99% of repertoires. The TCS score was defined as the ratio of F50 (clonal expansion) to E x V (chaos), calculated using BLOSUM62-based TCRdist between CDR3 peptides within each V-J. Welch's t-statistics and random forest reduced fewer than 600 V-J features to roughly 13, which were used in a naive Bayes classifier (R e1071). Thyroid-blood repertoire similarity was quantified with the Morisita-Horn index. TCRdb applied fastp at Q25 and MiXCR to the public reads, then kept only in-frame beta chains. Entries that share a CDR3 protein sequence are merged under the most common genes and DNA. TCRdb assigned the V and J calls; the authors' analysis was not used. The sample contains over 45,000 distinct CDR3 sequences, 45% to 50% of them found a single time. 30% to 40% of the sample rests with the top ten.

Graves' hyperthyroidism was defined as stable when no progression to ophthalmopathy occurred over 18 months of follow-up. Hyperthyroidism patients were newly diagnosed, had a disease duration of under 2 months, and were aged 18 to 65 years. The study excluded patients with uncontrolled infections, other autoimmune diseases, pregnancy or lactation. Clinical symptoms, serum thyroxine and TRAb, thyroid ultrasound, and orbital computed tomography formed the basis for the diagnoses. Trizol reagent was used to extract total RNA, and RNA quality was then checked on an Agilent 2100 Bioanalyzer. Sample: peripheral blood or thyroid tissue (not recorded which). The origin of this receptor is a woman in her forties or fifties with Graves' hyperthyroidism. The chain uses TRBV20-1 and TRBJ2-7, with the D gene tentatively TRBD1 or TRBD2, based on 5 matching bases in each. The CDR3 region has the sequence CSARDRGTAWSYEQYF. The sequence in DNA is TGCAGTGCTAGAGATCGTGGGACGGCCTGGTCCTACGAGCAGTACTTC.